The 20 T cell receptor beta chains below were found in one sample sequenced in a study of blood T cell repertoires in COVID-19. TCRdb's table, derived via immunoSEQ multiplex PCR, lists solely in-frame clones and lacks some. This sample yields around 310,000 clones, of which almost 90% are seen a single time; roughly 1% belongs to the top ten. The sample was peripheral blood. The receptors were gathered from a woman in her thirties or forties with COVID-19, enrolled during active disease.

This chain uses TRBV12-2 with TRBJ2-1; the table's D call of TRBD2 was not tested on the DNA. TRBV12-2 is termed a pseudogene. The CDR3 sequence is 17 residues long. CDR3 loop: CASRLAGLTRSYNEQFF. In nucleotides, the CDR3 is TGTGCAAGTCGCTTAGCTGGACTAACCCGCTCCTACAATGAGCAGTTCTTC.

This clone was observed a single time. The chain links TRBV27 to TRBJ1-1, with 7 bases lining up with TRBD1. The ends lost 6 bases at V and 7 bases at J; junction bases unmatched: 8. This CDR3 has 13 amino acids. Germline V lookup: CDR1 MNHEY, CDR2 SMNVEV (reference sequence). CDR3 protein: CASRRDSVREAFF. The CDR3 nucleotides read TGTGCCAGCAGGCGGGACAGCGTTCGTGAAGCTTTCTTT.

J is TRBJ1-5 and V is TRBV15; 7 bases are a match to TRBD1. Unmatched junction bases numbered 0, after V lost 0 bases and J lost 4 bases. The V gene's germline CDR1 is LNHNV and CDR2 YYDKDF (reference sequence). The CDR3 spans 14 residues. The CDR3 bases are TGTGCCACCAGCAGAGACAGGGGGAATCAGCCCCAGCATTTT. Protein product: CATSRDRGNQPQHF. The full variable domain, in which reference TRBV15 and TRBJ1-5 provide the parts outside the CDR3, is DAMVIQNPRYQVTQFGKPVTLSCSQTLNHNVMYWYQQKSSQAPKLLFHYYDKDFNNEADTPDNFQSRRPNTSFCFLDIRSPGLGDTAMYLCATSRDRGNQPQHFGDGTRLSIL.

With respect to this clone: At the DNA level, this CDR3 is encoded by other sequences in the same sample as well. The gene calls are TRBV5-1 and TRBJ1-2; D gene unclear. Trimming took off 4 bases at V and 7 bases at J, with 14 bases between the two ends. The CDR3 consists of 13 residues. CDR1 and CDR2 from the germline V gene are SGHRS and YFSETQ. CDR3 nucleotide sequence: TGCGCCAGCAGCCAGGCGCCTCAGAGTGGCTACACCTTC. Translating gives CASSQAPQSGYTF.

Notes on this clone: At one of its ends the junction is not consistent with the germline gene, which may arise from a read error. The genes are TRBV7-9 and TRBJ1-1; D unresolved. Germline V CDR1 and CDR2: SEHNR, FQNEAQ (reference sequence). This CDR3 has 11 residues. CDR3 region: CASSFNIEAFF. The CDR3 DNA follows: TGTGCCAGCAGCTTCAACATTGAAGCTTTCTTT.

CDR3 nucleotide sequence: TGTGCCAGTAGTCCCCGGGACAGGGGGAATTCACCCCTCCACTTT. Translated, it gives CASSPRDRGNSPLHF. V is TRBV19 and J is TRBJ1-6; 11 nucleotides agree with TRBD1. The J segment lost 7 bases and the V segment lost 5 bases, leaving 4 bases of the junction unmatched. The germline V gene has CDR1 LNHDA and CDR2 SQIVND (reference sequence). The CDR3 loop spans 15 amino acids.

V gene TRBV7-2 combines with J gene TRBJ1-5; TRBD1 matches at 9 bases. V shed 4 bases, J shed 3 bases, and the junction held 10 bases outside the gene matches. Germline lookup yields CDR1 SGHTA and CDR2 FQGNSA. This CDR3 is built from 17 residues. The CDR3 DNA reads TGTGCCAGCAGCTCCCACGGACAGGGGACGTCCAATCAGCCCCAGCATTTT. Encoded protein: CASSSHGQGTSNQPQHF.

Written as DNA, the CDR3 is TGTGCCAGCAGCTGGGGACTAGACACAGATACGCAGTATTTT. Its protein product is CASSWGLDTDTQYF. The chain uses TRBV7-2 and TRBJ2-3; 8 nucleotides match TRBD2. Germline V gene sequence: CDR1 SGHTA, CDR2 FQGNSA. V lost 4 bases and J lost 2; bases outside the gene matches: 2. This CDR3 is 14 amino acids long.

J is TRBJ1-2 and V is TRBV9; 8 bases line up with TRBD1. V was clipped by 2 bases and J by 12 bases; unmatched bases: 12. CDR1 and CDR2 (germline): SGDLS, YYNGEE. The CDR3 has 14 amino acids. CDR3 loop: CASSVGTGREVHTF. Written as DNA, the CDR3 is TGTGCCAGCAGCGTGGGGACAGGCCGGGAAGTCCACACCTTC.

The chain couples TRBV7-9 to TRBJ1-3; 7 bases map to TRBD1. V lost 5 bases and J lost 0; bases outside the gene matches: 10. This CDR3 is 17 amino acids long. In germline, CDR1 is SEHNR, CDR2 FQNEAQ (reference sequence). CDR3 region: CASSLWTGFSSGNTIYF. CDR3 DNA: TGTGCCAGCAGCCTATGGACAGGCTTTAGCTCTGGAAACACCATATATTTT. Full variable domain (missing parts from reference TRBV7-9 and TRBJ1-3): DTGVSQNPRHKITKRGQNVTFRCDPISEHNRLYWYRQTLGQGPEFLTYFQNEAQLEKSRLLSDRFSAERPKGSFSTLEIQRTEQGDSAMYLCASSLWTGFSSGNTIYFGEGSWLTVV.

The chain is built from TRBV5-8 and TRBJ1-5; no definite D call. The V end lost 4 bases, the J end lost 3 bases, and 11 bases lay between the germline ends. The germline CDR1 and CDR2 sequences are SGHTS and YDEGEE. The CDR3 sequence is 14 residues long. Written as DNA, the CDR3 is TGTGCCAGCAGCGGCATGGAGGCCAATCAGCCCCAGCATTTT. Protein: CASSGMEANQPQHF.

The chain combines TRBV28 with TRBJ1-1; TRBD1 aligns across 8 bases. The germline V gene encodes CDR1 MDHEN and CDR2 SYDVKM. This CDR3 is built from 14 residues. Unmatched junction bases numbered 10, after V lost 11 bases and J lost 2 bases. DNA for the CDR3: TGTGCCGCCCGTCGCCAGGGGGCAAACACTGAAGCTTTCTTT. As protein: CAARRQGANTEAFF.

The chain has TRBV2 and TRBJ1-5; D is undetermined. This CDR3 is built from 17 residues. Germline CDR1 reads SNHLY; CDR2 reads FYNNEI. V gave up 5 bases and J gave up 4 bases, with 21 bases separating them. The CDR3 reads CASSNTWGGSINQPQHF. The CDR3 DNA follows: TGTGCCAGCAGTAATACGTGGGGAGGTTCAATTAATCAGCCCCAGCATTTT.

This clone was seen only once. The chain joins TRBV29-1 to TRBJ2-1; 9 nucleotides align to TRBD2. V dropped 6 bases and J dropped 5; count of bases not matched to a gene: 14. CDR3 length: 16 residues. Per germline, CDR1 SQVTM and CDR2 ANQGSEA. This CDR3 is CSVAPRTSEGDNEQFF. The DNA for the CDR3 is TGCAGCGTCGCCCCAAGGACTAGCGAGGGGGACAATGAGCAGTTCTTC.

The chain is built from TRBV29-1 and TRBJ2-2; 8 positions match TRBD2. The CDR3 is 15 residues long. Germline-derived CDR1 and CDR2 are SQVTM and ANQGSEA. The CDR3 reads CSTRPLSGDPGELFF. CDR3 DNA: TGCAGTACCAGACCCCTTAGCGGGGACCCCGGGGAGCTGTTTTTT.

The rearrangement uses TRBV25-1 and TRBJ1-2, with 8 bases fitting TRBD1. The CDR3 has 15 amino acids. Germline-derived CDR1 and CDR2 are MGHDK and SYGVNS. J gave up 4 bases and V 4 bases, and 8 bases lay outside the gene matches. This chain's CDR3 is CASSADRVFFYGYTF. Written as DNA, the CDR3 is TGTGCCAGCAGTGCGGACAGGGTTTTTTTCTATGGCTACACCTTC.

Concerning this clone itself: The same CDR3 arises from other DNA sequences in this sample as well. The chain couples TRBV6-2 or TRBV6-3 to TRBJ1-1; D not certain. Trimming took 4 bases from V and 1 from J, leaving 10 bases between them. This CDR3 region has 14 residues. Germline V CDR1 and CDR2: MNHEY, SVGEGT. Here the CDR3 reads CASSSDRGNTEAFF. CDR3 coding DNA: TGTGCCAGCAGTTCCGACCGGGGGAACACTGAAGCTTTCTTT.

The chain has TRBV5-6 and TRBJ2-5; TRBD1 matches 9 bases. J lost 5 bases, V lost 0 bases, and 8 bases had no gene match. Germline-derived CDR1 and CDR2 are SGHDT and YYEEEE. This CDR3 contains 16 residues. The CDR3 loop is CASSLGRGQGGETQYF. CDR3 bases: TGTGCCAGCAGCTTGGGCCGGGGACAGGGCGGGGAGACCCAGTACTTC.

This clone was picked up one time. V usage is TRBV27 and J usage is TRBJ2-3, with D maybe TRBD2 (5 bases). There are 14 residues in the CDR3. Germline V lookup: CDR1 MNHEY, CDR2 SMNVEV (reference sequence). Trimming left V 7 bases short and J 1 base short, with 12 bases between. The CDR3, as DNA: TGTGCCAGCACCGGAGGCCTCGGCACAGATACGCAGTATTTT. It translates to CASTGGLGTDTQYF.

The J gene is TRBJ1-5, the V gene TRBV27; TRBD1 matches 9 bases. V was pared by 4 bases and J by 6 bases, with 4 bases of the junction left unmatched. Germline V gives CDR1 MNHEY, CDR2 SMNVEV (reference sequence). The CDR3 covers 14 residues. The CDR3 coding sequence is TGTGCCAGCAGTTGGGGACAGGGCAGTCAGCCCCAGCATTTT. Residues: CASSWGQGSQPQHF.